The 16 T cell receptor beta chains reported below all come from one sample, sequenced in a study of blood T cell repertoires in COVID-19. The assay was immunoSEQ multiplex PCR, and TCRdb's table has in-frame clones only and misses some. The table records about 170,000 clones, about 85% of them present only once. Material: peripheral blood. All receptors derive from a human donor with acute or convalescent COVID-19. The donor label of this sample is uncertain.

The CDR3 DNA is TGTGCCAGCTCACCCTCCGGGGTCGGCTCCTACGAGCAGTACTTC. Its protein is CASSPSGVGSYEQYF. V and J are TRBV18 and TRBJ2-7, with D tentatively TRBD2 (5 bases). The CDR3 is made up of 15 amino acids. V was clipped by 3 bases and J by 0 bases, with 12 bases between them. The germline V gene encodes CDR1 KGHSH and CDR2 LQKENI.

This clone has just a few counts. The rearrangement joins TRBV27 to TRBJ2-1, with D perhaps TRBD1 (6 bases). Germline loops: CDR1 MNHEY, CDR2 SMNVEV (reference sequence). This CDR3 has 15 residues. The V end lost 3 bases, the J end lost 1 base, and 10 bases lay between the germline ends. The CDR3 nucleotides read TGTGCCAGCAGTTTGGGGGCTGGGTCCTACAATGAGCAGTTCTTC. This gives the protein CASSLGAGSYNEQFF.

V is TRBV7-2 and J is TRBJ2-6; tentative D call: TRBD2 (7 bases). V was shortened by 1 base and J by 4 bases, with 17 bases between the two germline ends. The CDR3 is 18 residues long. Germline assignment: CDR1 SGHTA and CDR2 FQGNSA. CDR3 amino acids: CASSLVSRGARGANVLTF. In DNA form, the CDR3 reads TGTGCCAGCAGCTTAGTCTCCCGGGGGGCGCGAGGGGCCAACGTCCTGACTTTC.

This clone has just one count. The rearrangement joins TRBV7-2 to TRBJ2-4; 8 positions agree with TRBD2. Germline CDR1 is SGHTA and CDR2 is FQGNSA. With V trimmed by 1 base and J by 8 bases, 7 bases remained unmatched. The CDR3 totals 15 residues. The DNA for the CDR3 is TGTGCCAGCAGCTTAGGCGGGGTAGCGGGACACATTCAGTACTTC. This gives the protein CASSLGGVAGHIQYF.

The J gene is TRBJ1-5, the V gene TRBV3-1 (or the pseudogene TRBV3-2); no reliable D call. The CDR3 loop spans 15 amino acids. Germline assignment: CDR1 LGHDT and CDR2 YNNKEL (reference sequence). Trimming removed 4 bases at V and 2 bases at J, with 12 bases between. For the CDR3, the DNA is TGTGCCAGCAGCCCCCAACCCCTAGGCAATCAGCCCCAGCATTTT. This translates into CASSPQPLGNQPQHF.

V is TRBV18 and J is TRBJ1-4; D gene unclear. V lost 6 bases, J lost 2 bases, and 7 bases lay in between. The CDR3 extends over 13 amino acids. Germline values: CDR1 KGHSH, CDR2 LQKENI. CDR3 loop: CASSGGTNEKLFF. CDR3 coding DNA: TGTGCCAGCTCGGGCGGGACTAATGAAAAACTGTTTTTT. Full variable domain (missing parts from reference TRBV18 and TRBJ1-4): NAGVMQNPRHLVRRRGQEARLRCSPMKGHSHVYWYRQLPEEGLKFMVYLQKENIIDESGMPKERFSAEFPKEGPSILRIQQVVRGDSAAYFCASSGGTNEKLFFGSGTQLSVL.

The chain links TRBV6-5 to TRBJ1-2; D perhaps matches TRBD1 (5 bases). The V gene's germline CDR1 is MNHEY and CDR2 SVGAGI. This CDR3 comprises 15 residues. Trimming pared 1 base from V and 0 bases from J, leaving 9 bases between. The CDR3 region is CASSYLDKANYGYTF. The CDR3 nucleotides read TGTGCCAGCAGTTACTTGGACAAAGCTAACTATGGCTACACCTTC.

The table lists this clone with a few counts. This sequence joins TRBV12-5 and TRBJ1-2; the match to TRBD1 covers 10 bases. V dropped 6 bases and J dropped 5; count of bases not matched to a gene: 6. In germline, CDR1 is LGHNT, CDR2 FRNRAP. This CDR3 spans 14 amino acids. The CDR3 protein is CASGQGDRGYGYTF. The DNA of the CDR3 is TGTGCTAGTGGCCAGGGGGACAGGGGATATGGCTACACCTTC.

The CDR3 nucleotides read TGTGCCAGCAGCCCCCGCACAGGCGGCGAAGCTTTCTTT. Protein: CASSPRTGGEAFF. The chain employs TRBV7-2 and TRBJ1-1, with a weak D call TRBD1 (5 bases). Trimming cost V 5 bases and J 8 bases, with 15 bases left between them. Germline V CDR1 and CDR2: SGHTA, FQGNSA. The length of the CDR3 is 13 residues.

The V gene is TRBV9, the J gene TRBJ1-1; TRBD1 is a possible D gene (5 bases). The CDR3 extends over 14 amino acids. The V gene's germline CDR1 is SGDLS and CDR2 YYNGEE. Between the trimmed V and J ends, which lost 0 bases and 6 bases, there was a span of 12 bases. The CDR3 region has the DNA TGTGCCAGCAGCGTAGGTCTTGGGGCCCCTGAAGCTTTCTTT. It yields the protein CASSVGLGAPEAFF.

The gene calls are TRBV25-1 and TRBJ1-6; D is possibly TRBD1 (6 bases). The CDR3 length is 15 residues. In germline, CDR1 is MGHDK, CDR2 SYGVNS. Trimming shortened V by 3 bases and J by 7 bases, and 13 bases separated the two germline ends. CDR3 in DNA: TGTGCCAGCAGTGACGGCAGGGGTTGGAATTCACCCCTCCACTTT. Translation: CASSDGRGWNSPLHF.

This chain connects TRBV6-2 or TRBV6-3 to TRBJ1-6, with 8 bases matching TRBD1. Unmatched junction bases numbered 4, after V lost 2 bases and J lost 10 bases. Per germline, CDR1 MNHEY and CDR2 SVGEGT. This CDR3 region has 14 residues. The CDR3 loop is CASSYGQGRSPLHF. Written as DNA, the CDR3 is TGTGCCAGCAGTTACGGACAGGGACGGTCACCCCTCCACTTT.

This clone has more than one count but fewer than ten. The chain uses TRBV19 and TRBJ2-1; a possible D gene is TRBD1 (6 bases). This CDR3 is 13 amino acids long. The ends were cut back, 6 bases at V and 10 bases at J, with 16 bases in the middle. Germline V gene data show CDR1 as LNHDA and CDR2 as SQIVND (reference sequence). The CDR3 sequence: CASRPTGSQEQFF. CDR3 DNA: TGTGCCAGTAGACCCACAGGGTCGCAAGAGCAGTTCTTC.

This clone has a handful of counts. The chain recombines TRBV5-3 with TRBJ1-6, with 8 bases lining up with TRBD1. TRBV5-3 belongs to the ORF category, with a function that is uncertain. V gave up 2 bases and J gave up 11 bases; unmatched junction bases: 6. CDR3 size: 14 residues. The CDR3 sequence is CARSFGQGGAPLHF. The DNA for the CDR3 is TGTGCCAGAAGCTTCGGACAGGGCGGTGCACCCCTCCACTTT.

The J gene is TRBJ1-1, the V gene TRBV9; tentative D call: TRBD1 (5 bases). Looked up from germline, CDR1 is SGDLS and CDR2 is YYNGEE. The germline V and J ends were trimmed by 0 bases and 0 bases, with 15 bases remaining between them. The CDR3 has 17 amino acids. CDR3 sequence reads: CASSVGVGVLMNTEAFF. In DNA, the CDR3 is TGTGCCAGCAGCGTAGGGGTAGGGGTATTAATGAACACTGAAGCTTTCTTT.

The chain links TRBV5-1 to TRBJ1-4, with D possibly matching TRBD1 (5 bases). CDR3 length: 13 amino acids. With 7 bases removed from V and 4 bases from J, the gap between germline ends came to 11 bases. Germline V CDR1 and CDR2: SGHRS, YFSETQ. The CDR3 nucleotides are TGCGCCAGCTCAGACAGTGTTAATGAAAAACTGTTTTTT. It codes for CASSDSVNEKLFF.